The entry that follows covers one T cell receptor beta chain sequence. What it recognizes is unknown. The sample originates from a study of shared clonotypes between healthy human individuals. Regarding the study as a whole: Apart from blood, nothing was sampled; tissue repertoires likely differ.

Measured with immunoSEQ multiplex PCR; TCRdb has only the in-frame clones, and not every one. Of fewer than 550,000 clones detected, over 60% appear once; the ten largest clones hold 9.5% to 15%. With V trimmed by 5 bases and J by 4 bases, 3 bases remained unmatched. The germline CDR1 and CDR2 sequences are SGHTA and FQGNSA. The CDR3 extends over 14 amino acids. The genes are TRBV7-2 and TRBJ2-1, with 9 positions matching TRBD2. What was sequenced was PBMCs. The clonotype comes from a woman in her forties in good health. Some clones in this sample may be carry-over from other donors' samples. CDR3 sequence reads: CASSPTSGYNEQFF. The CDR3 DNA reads TGTGCCAGCAGCCCGACTAGCGGTTACAATGAGCAGTTCTTC.